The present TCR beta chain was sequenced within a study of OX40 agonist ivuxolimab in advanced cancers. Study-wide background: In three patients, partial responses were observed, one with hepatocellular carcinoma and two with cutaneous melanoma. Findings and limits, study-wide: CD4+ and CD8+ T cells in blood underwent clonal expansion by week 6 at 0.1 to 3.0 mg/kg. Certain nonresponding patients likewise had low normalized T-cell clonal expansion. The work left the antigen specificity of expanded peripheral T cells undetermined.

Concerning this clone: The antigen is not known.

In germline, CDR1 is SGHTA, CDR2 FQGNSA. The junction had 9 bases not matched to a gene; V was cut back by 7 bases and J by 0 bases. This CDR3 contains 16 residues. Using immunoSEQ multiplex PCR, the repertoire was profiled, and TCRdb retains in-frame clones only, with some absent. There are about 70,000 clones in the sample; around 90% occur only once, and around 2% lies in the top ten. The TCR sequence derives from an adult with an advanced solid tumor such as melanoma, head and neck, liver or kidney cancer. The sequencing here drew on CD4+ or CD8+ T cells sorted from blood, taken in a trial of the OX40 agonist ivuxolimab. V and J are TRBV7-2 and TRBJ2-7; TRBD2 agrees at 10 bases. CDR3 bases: TGTGCCAGCAATTTAGCGGGGGGAAAGAGCTCCTACGAGCAGTACTTC. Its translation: CASNLAGGKSSYEQYF.